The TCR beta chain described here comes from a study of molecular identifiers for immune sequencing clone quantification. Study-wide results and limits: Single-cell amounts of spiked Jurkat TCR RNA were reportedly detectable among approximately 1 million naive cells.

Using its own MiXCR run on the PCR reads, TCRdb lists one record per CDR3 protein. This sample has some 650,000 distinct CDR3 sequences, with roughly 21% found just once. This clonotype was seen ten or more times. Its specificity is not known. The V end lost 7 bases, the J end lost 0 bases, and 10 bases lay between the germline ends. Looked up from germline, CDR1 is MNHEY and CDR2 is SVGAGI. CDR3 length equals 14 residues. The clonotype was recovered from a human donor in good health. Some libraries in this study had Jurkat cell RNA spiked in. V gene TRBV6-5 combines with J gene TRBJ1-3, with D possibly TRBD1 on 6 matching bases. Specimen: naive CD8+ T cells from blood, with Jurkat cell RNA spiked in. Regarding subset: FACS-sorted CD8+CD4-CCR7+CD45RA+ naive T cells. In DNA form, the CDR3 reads TGTGCCAGCAACAGGGCGGGCTCTGGAAACACCATATATTTT. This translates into CASNRAGSGNTIYF.